This TCR beta chain was identified during a study of cytomegalovirus exposure and HLA in healthy donors. Overall study findings and caveats: Highly shared variants forming one cluster were likely a sequencing artifact. Per published reports, the classifier diagnosed cytomegalovirus status with high specificity and sensitivity.

Germline V gives CDR1 LNHNV, CDR2 YYDKDF (reference sequence). The trim removed 0 bases at V and 6 bases at J, leaving 13 bases unmatched. The CDR3 loop spans 18 amino acids. It was with 60 Vbeta and 13 Jbeta primers that the PCR ran. The data were produced by immunoSEQ multiplex PCR, yet TCRdb's version contains in-frame clones alone and is incomplete. Recorded here are some 200,000 clones; the top ten clones represent around 0.7%. In the case of this clone: Antigen: not known.

Sequenced material: PBMCs. The rearrangement joins TRBV15 to TRBJ1-2, with 10 nucleotides matching TRBD1. The receptor was derived from a boy younger than 18 in good health and CMV-seronegative. The CDR3 coding sequence is TGTGCCACCAGCAGAGATATACGGGACAGGGGCCTGGGGGATGGCTACACCTTC. The encoded protein is CATSRDIRDRGLGDGYTF.